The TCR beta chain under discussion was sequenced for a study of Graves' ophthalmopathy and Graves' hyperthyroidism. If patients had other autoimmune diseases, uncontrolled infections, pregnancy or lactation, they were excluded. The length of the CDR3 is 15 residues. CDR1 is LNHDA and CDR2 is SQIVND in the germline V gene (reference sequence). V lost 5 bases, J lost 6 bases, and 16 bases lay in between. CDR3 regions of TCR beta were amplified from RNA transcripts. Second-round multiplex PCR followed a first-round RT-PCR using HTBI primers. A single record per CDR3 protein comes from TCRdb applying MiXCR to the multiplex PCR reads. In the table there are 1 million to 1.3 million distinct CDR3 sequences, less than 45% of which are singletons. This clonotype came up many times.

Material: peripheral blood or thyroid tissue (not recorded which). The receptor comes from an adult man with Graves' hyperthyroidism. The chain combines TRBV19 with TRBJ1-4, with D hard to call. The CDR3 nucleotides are TGTGCCAGTAGTCACAACACCCCGTTGGATGAAAAACTGTTTTTT. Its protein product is CASSHNTPLDEKLFF.